The 14 T cell receptor beta chains below come from one sample, sequenced in a study of blood T cell repertoires in COVID-19. Sequencing used immunoSEQ multiplex PCR; TCRdb keeps in-frame clones, though not all of them. The sample holds about 110,000 clones, under 90% seen once. Sample: peripheral blood. The receptors derive from a woman in her 50s with acute or convalescent COVID-19.

This clone was detected only once. V is TRBV9 and J is TRBJ2-7; D may be TRBD2 (5 bases). The CDR3 runs to 14 residues. Trimming shortened V by 0 bases and J by 2 bases, and 9 bases separated the two germline ends. In germline, CDR1 is SGDLS, CDR2 YYNGEE. The CDR3 protein is CASSVAEGTYEQYF. CDR3 sequence (DNA): TGTGCCAGCAGCGTAGCTGAGGGTACCTACGAGCAGTACTTC. Drawing the rest from reference TRBV9 and TRBJ2-7, the complete variable domain is DSGVTQTPKHLITATGQRVTLRCSPRSGDLSVYWYQQSLDQGLQFLIQYYNGEERAKGNILERFSAQQFPDLHSELNLSSLELGDSALYFCASSVAEGTYEQYFGPGTRLTVT.

The V and J genes are TRBV10-3 and TRBJ1-3; 7 positions agree with TRBD1. This CDR3 has 14 residues. Germline V CDR1 and CDR2: ENHRY, SYGVKD. V shed 6 bases, J shed 2 bases, and the junction held 4 bases outside the gene matches. CDR3 sequence reads: CAIRSDRTGNTIYF. The DNA for the CDR3 is TGTGCCATCAGGTCGGACAGGACTGGAAACACCATATATTTT.

The V call is TRBV5-1, the J call TRBJ1-3; D not resolved. The germline V gene encodes CDR1 SGHRS and CDR2 YFSETQ. The CDR3 has 16 amino acids. V was cut by 0 bases and J by 0 bases, with 10 bases left in between. In nucleotides, the CDR3 is TGCGCCAGCAGCTTGGTTGCGGTTAGCTCTGGAAACACCATATATTTT. Encoded protein: CASSLVAVSSGNTIYF.

Concerning this clone itself: The same CDR3 can be traced to other DNA sequences in this sample. The chain combines TRBV2 with TRBJ2-7; D not certain. Trimming left V 3 bases short and J 1 base short, with 7 bases between. The CDR3 spans 13 residues. Germline V gene data show CDR1 as SNHLY and CDR2 as FYNNEI. The CDR3 sequence: CASSDVSSYEQYF. The CDR3 nucleotides are TGTGCCAGCAGTGATGTCAGTTCCTACGAGCAGTACTTC.

The chain recombines TRBV10-3 with TRBJ1-1; 7 nucleotides align to TRBD1. The CDR3 extends over 14 amino acids. Trimming removed 6 bases from V and 2 bases from J; junction bases left unmatched: 6. Germline values: CDR1 ENHRY, CDR2 SYGVKD. Written as DNA, the CDR3 is TGTGCCATCAGGTCCGGGACAGTCAACACTGAAGCTTTCTTT. Residues: CAIRSGTVNTEAFF.

The CDR3 DNA reads as TGTGCCAGCAGCACCTCGACAGGGCCCCAGCATTTT. Translating it yields CASSTSTGPQHF. The rearrangement joins TRBV7-6 to TRBJ1-5, with D perhaps matching TRBD1 (6 bases). Looked up from germline, CDR1 is SGHVS and CDR2 is FNYEAQ. The CDR3 loop spans 12 amino acids. V lost 5 bases and J 9 bases, leaving 11 bases between the germline ends.

The chain employs TRBV18 and TRBJ1-5; the D is unclear. CDR3 size: 15 residues. V shed 2 bases and J shed 2 bases, with 10 bases lying between them. Per germline, CDR1 KGHSH and CDR2 LQKENI. CDR3 protein: CASSPAGIGNQPQHF. CDR3 nucleotides: TGTGCCAGCTCACCAGCGGGGATTGGCAATCAGCCCCAGCATTTT.

The chain combines TRBV9 with TRBJ2-2; tentative D call: TRBD2 (5 bases). V was trimmed by 4 bases and J by 4 bases, leaving 11 bases between them. The CDR3 loop spans 14 amino acids. The germline gives CDR1 SGDLS, CDR2 YYNGEE. CDR3: CASSKLGFTGELFF. CDR3 coding DNA: TGTGCCAGCAGCAAACTAGGATTCACCGGGGAGCTGTTTTTT.

The gene calls are TRBV5-4 and TRBJ1-2, with 7 bases that match TRBD1. The CDR3 has 14 amino acids. Per the germline V gene, CDR1 is SGHNT and CDR2 is YYREEE (reference sequence). The V gene end was trimmed by 4 bases and the J gene end by 4 bases; junction bases not matched to a gene: 7. Written as DNA, the CDR3 is TGTGCCAGCAGCCCTGGACAGGTGGGCTATGGCTACACCTTC. It codes for CASSPGQVGYGYTF.

This chain uses TRBV27 with TRBJ2-2, with 10 bases matching TRBD2. The CDR3 is 16 amino acids. V gave up 6 bases and J gave up 6 bases; unmatched junction bases: 10. CDR1 and CDR2 (germline): MNHEY, SMNVEV (reference sequence). In DNA form, the CDR3 reads TGTGCCAGCAGACCTACCGGGACTAGCGCATCCGGGGAGCTGTTTTTT. Protein sequence: CASRPTGTSASGELFF.

The chain is built from TRBV10-3 and TRBJ1-2, with 7 positions matching TRBD1. Germline CDR1 is ENHRY and CDR2 is SYGVKD. The CDR3 consists of 14 residues. V dropped 3 bases and J dropped 0; count of bases not matched to a gene: 1. Written as DNA, the CDR3 is TGTGCCATCAGTGAACAGGGGACTAACTATGGCTACACCTTC. As protein: CAISEQGTNYGYTF.

This sequence joins TRBV19 and TRBJ2-2; D remains ambiguous. CDR1 and CDR2 from the germline V gene are LNHDA and SQIVND (reference sequence). Deletions cut 2 bases from V and 0 bases from J, with 10 bases between. There are 16 residues in the CDR3. DNA for the CDR3: TGTGCCAGTAGTATATTTGGCATCCCGAACACCGGGGAGCTGTTTTTT. Protein sequence: CASSIFGIPNTGELFF.

The rearrangement uses TRBV19 and TRBJ1-5; tentative D call: TRBD1 (6 bases). Germline lookup yields CDR1 LNHDA and CDR2 SQIVND (reference sequence). Trimming stripped 4 bases from V and 5 bases from J, with 12 bases between. The CDR3 is made up of 14 amino acids. In DNA, the CDR3 is TGTGCCAGTAGTAAAAGGGCAGGGGATCAGCCCCAGCATTTT. It codes for CASSKRAGDQPQHF.

This chain connects TRBV6-5 to TRBJ2-7; the match to TRBD1 covers 7 bases. CDR3 length: 14 residues. Germline V lookup: CDR1 MNHEY, CDR2 SVGAGI. V shed 5 bases, J shed 1 base, and the junction held 5 bases outside the gene matches. The CDR3 sequence is CASSRQGKSYEQYF. As DNA, the CDR3 is TGTGCCAGCAGTCGACAGGGTAAATCCTACGAGCAGTACTTC.